The rows below give T cell receptor beta chains drawn from one sample of a study of blood T cell repertoires in COVID-19. This table comes from immunoSEQ multiplex PCR, and its TCRdb copy is limited to in-frame clones, with some not included. The data contain about 410,000 clones, 70% to 90% of them seen just once; the ten biggest clones take up over 1.1%. The specimen was peripheral blood. All receptors come from a woman under 40 with active or convalescent COVID-19. Both conserved end residues are part of each CDR3. Fields, in order: clone size, J gene, D gene, V gene, CDR3 DNA, CDR3 protein. D genes are given only for firm matches. Clone size is given for some rows only: seen once, a few or many times, or a class if the clone is expanded.

abundance: .; j_gene: TRBJ1-1; d_gene: TRBD1; v_gene: TRBV18; CDR3nt: TGTGCCAGCTCACCACAAGGCGTCCGTACAGGGGGTAGTACGGGGGGAGCTTTCTTT; CDR3aa: CASSPQGVRTGGSTGGAFF
abundance: .; j_gene: TRBJ2-5; d_gene: .; v_gene: TRBV11-2; CDR3nt: TGTGCCAGCAGCGCCTCGCGTGTCGCGAAGACCCAGTACTTC; CDR3aa: CASSASRVAKTQYF
abundance: .; j_gene: TRBJ1-6; d_gene: .; v_gene: TRBV30; CDR3nt: TGTGCCTGGAACCTCCTGGCGGGGGGGTTGAATTCACCCCTCCACTTT; CDR3aa: CAWNLLAGGLNSPLHF
abundance: few; j_gene: TRBJ2-1; d_gene: .; v_gene: TRBV10-3; CDR3nt: TGTGCCATCAGTCCCCTCGGACAGAGCTCCTACAATGAGCAGTTCTTC; CDR3aa: CAISPLGQSSYNEQFF
abundance: .; j_gene: TRBJ2-7; d_gene: TRBD2; v_gene: TRBV7-9; CDR3nt: TGTGCCAGCAGCCGGACTAGCGGGGTTTACGAGCAGTACTTC; CDR3aa: CASSRTSGVYEQYF
abundance: .; j_gene: TRBJ1-3; d_gene: .; v_gene: TRBV4-1; CDR3nt: TGCGCCAGCAGACCGGGACAAGGCTCTGGAAACACCATATATTTT; CDR3aa: CASRPGQGSGNTIYF
abundance: .; j_gene: TRBJ1-5; d_gene: .; v_gene: TRBV30; CDR3nt: TGTGCCTGGAGTTTGGGGACGGGAGGGAGCAATCAGCCCCAGCATTTT; CDR3aa: CAWSLGTGGSNQPQHF
abundance: .; j_gene: TRBJ2-1; d_gene: .; v_gene: TRBV9; CDR3nt: TGTGCCAGCAGCGTAGCGGCTAGCCTTAACAATGAGCAGTTCTTC; CDR3aa: CASSVAASLNNEQFF
abundance: .; j_gene: TRBJ2-5; d_gene: TRBD2; v_gene: TRBV6-5; CDR3nt: TGTGCCAGCAGTTTCGCGGGAGGGGGGGAGACCCAGTACTTC; CDR3aa: CASSFAGGGETQYF
abundance: .; j_gene: TRBJ2-1; d_gene: TRBD2; v_gene: TRBV6-6; CDR3nt: TGTGCCACCGGGGGGGTGTTCAATGAGCAGTTCTTC; CDR3aa: CATGGVFNEQFF
abundance: once; j_gene: TRBJ1-1; d_gene: .; v_gene: TRBV6-5; CDR3nt: TGTGCCAGCAGACGGACGGGAAAGTTTTGGGCTTTCTTT; CDR3aa: CASRRTGKFWAFF
abundance: .; j_gene: TRBJ2-1; d_gene: TRBD2; v_gene: TRBV7-9; CDR3nt: TGTGCCAGCAGCCGACTGAGCGGGGGGGCCGCGGACCATGAGCAGTTCTTC; CDR3aa: CASSRLSGGAADHEQFF
abundance: few; j_gene: TRBJ2-5; d_gene: TRBD1; v_gene: TRBV3-1/TRBV3-2; CDR3nt: TGTGCCAGCAGCCAAGATTTGCCCAGGACAGGGTTTGGGGAGACCCAGTACTTC; CDR3aa: CASSQDLPRTGFGETQYF
abundance: .; j_gene: TRBJ1-2; d_gene: .; v_gene: TRBV5-1; CDR3nt: TGCGCCAGCAGCGAGACAGTTAACTATGGCTACACCTTC; CDR3aa: CASSETVNYGYTF
abundance: few; j_gene: TRBJ1-2; d_gene: TRBD1; v_gene: TRBV19; CDR3nt: TGTGCCAGTATAGGGGACAGGGAAGGCTACACCTTC; CDR3aa: CASIGDREGYTF
abundance: .; j_gene: TRBJ2-1; d_gene: TRBD1; v_gene: TRBV5-1; CDR3nt: TGCGCCAGCAGCTTGGCGGGGACCAGGGGGAATGAGCAGTTCTTC; CDR3aa: CASSLAGTRGNEQFF
abundance: .; j_gene: TRBJ2-7; d_gene: TRBD1; v_gene: TRBV5-1; CDR3nt: TGCGCCAGCAACTTTGGACAGGGCTCCTACGAGCAGTACTTC; CDR3aa: CASNFGQGSYEQYF
abundance: .; j_gene: TRBJ1-1; d_gene: .; v_gene: TRBV30; CDR3nt: TGTGCCTGGAGTGTCCCATTCGGGGGGAAAGCTTTCTTT; CDR3aa: CAWSVPFGGKAFF
abundance: .; j_gene: TRBJ2-1; d_gene: .; v_gene: TRBV29-1; CDR3nt: TGCAGCGGGGCGTTCAATGAGCAGTTCTTC; CDR3aa: CSGAFNEQFF
abundance: .; j_gene: TRBJ1-2; d_gene: .; v_gene: TRBV7-2; CDR3nt: TGTGCCAGCAGCTTAGTCCGGTCGGTCGGCCTGGAGGATGGCTACACCTTC; CDR3aa: CASSLVRSVGLEDGYTF
abundance: once; j_gene: TRBJ2-2; d_gene: .; v_gene: TRBV5-6; CDR3nt: TGTGCCAGCAGCTTGAAGGGGGTAGGCACCGGGGAGCTGTTTTTT; CDR3aa: CASSLKGVGTGELFF
abundance: .; j_gene: TRBJ1-4; d_gene: TRBD1; v_gene: TRBV3-1/TRBV3-2; CDR3nt: TGTGCCAGCAGCCAAGGGGACAGGGCCCTCACTAATGAAAAACTGTTTTTT; CDR3aa: CASSQGDRALTNEKLFF
abundance: few; j_gene: TRBJ1-2; d_gene: TRBD1; v_gene: TRBV6-5; CDR3nt: TGTGCCAGCAGACGCTCGGGACAGGGTGGCTACACCTTC; CDR3aa: CASRRSGQGGYTF
abundance: many; j_gene: TRBJ1-1; d_gene: .; v_gene: TRBV6-5; CDR3nt: TGTGCCAGCAGTTCCCAGCGGGTCCCTAACACTGAAGCTTTCTTT; CDR3aa: CASSSQRVPNTEAFF
abundance: .; j_gene: TRBJ1-2; d_gene: .; v_gene: TRBV15; CDR3nt: TGTGCCACCAGCAGAGAAGCACGGGATCGCTATGGCTACACCTTC; CDR3aa: CATSREARDRYGYTF
abundance: .; j_gene: TRBJ1-2; d_gene: .; v_gene: TRBV12-3/TRBV12-4; CDR3nt: TGTGCCAGCAGTTTAGGGGGAGATGGCTACACCTTC; CDR3aa: CASSLGGDGYTF
abundance: .; j_gene: TRBJ1-2; d_gene: .; v_gene: TRBV2; CDR3nt: TGTGCCAGCACCGGAGAACTTCAGCCTAACTATGGCTACACCTTC; CDR3aa: CASTGELQPNYGYTF
abundance: .; j_gene: TRBJ1-3; d_gene: .; v_gene: TRBV11-2; CDR3nt: TGTGCCAGCAGCCCTATGCAGGGGCCGAGCTCTGGAAACACCATATATTTT; CDR3aa: CASSPMQGPSSGNTIYF
abundance: .; j_gene: TRBJ1-1; d_gene: .; v_gene: TRBV11-3; CDR3nt: TGTGCCAGCAGCTTAAGGGGGACCACTGAAGCTTTCTTT; CDR3aa: CASSLRGTTEAFF
abundance: .; j_gene: TRBJ2-3; d_gene: TRBD2; v_gene: TRBV7-9; CDR3nt: TGTGCCAGCAGCTTAGATCGTACTAGCGGGAGGGTCGATACGCAGTATTTT; CDR3aa: CASSLDRTSGRVDTQYF
abundance: .; j_gene: TRBJ1-4; d_gene: .; v_gene: TRBV4-2; CDR3nt: TGTGCCAGCAGCCAACAGGGGTTGGATGAAAAACTGTTTTTT; CDR3aa: CASSQQGLDEKLFF
abundance: .; j_gene: TRBJ1-2; d_gene: TRBD1; v_gene: TRBV4-1; CDR3nt: TGCGCCAGCAGCCTACAGGGGGCTTTCCCCTATGGCTACACCTTC; CDR3aa: CASSLQGAFPYGYTF
abundance: .; j_gene: TRBJ2-5; d_gene: .; v_gene: TRBV2; CDR3nt: TGTGCCAGCGTGAGGCAGTACCAAGAGACCCAGTACTTC; CDR3aa: CASVRQYQETQYF
abundance: .; j_gene: TRBJ1-3; d_gene: .; v_gene: TRBV30; CDR3nt: TGTGCCTGGAGTGTACGGGAATCTGGAAACACCATATATTTT; CDR3aa: CAWSVRESGNTIYF
abundance: .; j_gene: TRBJ1-2; d_gene: .; v_gene: TRBV6-5; CDR3nt: TGTGCCAGCACCAAACATGACAGACCCTATGGCTACACCTTC; CDR3aa: CASTKHDRPYGYTF
abundance: .; j_gene: TRBJ1-2; d_gene: .; v_gene: TRBV10-3; CDR3nt: TGTGCCATCATGGGACACAGCTTAAACAGGGACTATGGCTACACCTTC; CDR3aa: CAIMGHSLNRDYGYTF
abundance: .; j_gene: TRBJ2-5; d_gene: TRBD2; v_gene: TRBV5-1; CDR3nt: TGCGCCAGCAGCTGGACCACTAGCGGGGGGGAGACCCAGTACTTC; CDR3aa: CASSWTTSGGETQYF
abundance: .; j_gene: TRBJ1-2; d_gene: .; v_gene: TRBV5-4; CDR3nt: TGTGCCAGCAGCTCGGACGGGGACTATGGCTACACCTTC; CDR3aa: CASSSDGDYGYTF
abundance: .; j_gene: TRBJ1-1; d_gene: .; v_gene: TRBV5-4; CDR3nt: TGTGCCAGCAGCAGCGCGGGCAGCAGATACACTGAAGCTTTCTTT; CDR3aa: CASSSAGSRYTEAFF
abundance: .; j_gene: TRBJ2-1; d_gene: .; v_gene: TRBV12-5; CDR3nt: TGTGCTAGTGGGATGGGGAGAGATGAGCAGTTCTTC; CDR3aa: CASGMGRDEQFF
abundance: .; j_gene: TRBJ1-2; d_gene: .; v_gene: TRBV7-2; CDR3nt: TGTGCCAGCAGCTTAGCCGCGTGGGGCTACACCTTC; CDR3aa: CASSLAAWGYTF
abundance: once; j_gene: TRBJ1-1; d_gene: .; v_gene: TRBV28; CDR3nt: TGTGCCAGCAGGAGAGGCGGGAACACTGAAGCTTTCTTT; CDR3aa: CASRRGGNTEAFF
abundance: once; j_gene: TRBJ1-1; d_gene: .; v_gene: TRBV15; CDR3nt: TGTGCCACCAGCAGAGATCTGAGCACTGAAGCTTTCTTT; CDR3aa: CATSRDLSTEAFF
abundance: .; j_gene: TRBJ1-4; d_gene: .; v_gene: TRBV6-9; CDR3nt: TGTGCCAGCAGTTTCTACGACAGAAGAAATGAAAAACTGTTTTTT; CDR3aa: CASSFYDRRNEKLFF
abundance: once; j_gene: TRBJ2-1; d_gene: .; v_gene: TRBV6-2/TRBV6-3; CDR3nt: TGTGCCAGCAGTTACTCTAGCGACGTTTACAATGAGCAGTTCTTC; CDR3aa: CASSYSSDVYNEQFF
abundance: .; j_gene: TRBJ1-2; d_gene: .; v_gene: TRBV6-1; CDR3nt: TGTGCCAGCAGTGAAGGACCTAGCTATGGCTACACCTTC; CDR3aa: CASSEGPSYGYTF
abundance: .; j_gene: TRBJ2-3; d_gene: TRBD2; v_gene: TRBV6-4; CDR3nt: TGTGCCAGCAGTGAGGGCGGGAGCTCAGATACGCAGTATTTT; CDR3aa: CASSEGGSSDTQYF
abundance: .; j_gene: TRBJ1-2; d_gene: .; v_gene: TRBV7-9; CDR3nt: TGTGCCAGCAGCCCCGGATTTGAGGGGGCTAACTATGGCTACACCTTC; CDR3aa: CASSPGFEGANYGYTF
abundance: once; j_gene: TRBJ1-5; d_gene: .; v_gene: TRBV6-5; CDR3nt: TGTGCCAGCAGTTACGGGGACCCGGGGGGGAATCAGCCCCAGCATTTT; CDR3aa: CASSYGDPGGNQPQHF
abundance: .; j_gene: TRBJ1-6; d_gene: .; v_gene: TRBV19; CDR3nt: TGTGCCAGTAGTATAGGGCAACTCGGCGGTTCACCCCTCCACTTT; CDR3aa: CASSIGQLGGSPLHF
abundance: .; j_gene: TRBJ2-5; d_gene: TRBD2; v_gene: TRBV19; CDR3nt: TGTGCCACCACATCGGGACTAGCGGGAGAGGCTGAGACCCAGTACTTC; CDR3aa: CATTSGLAGEAETQYF
abundance: .; j_gene: TRBJ2-3; d_gene: TRBD2; v_gene: TRBV27; CDR3nt: TGTGCCAGCAGTAACAGCGGGAGAGGCACAGATACGCAGTATTTT; CDR3aa: CASSNSGRGTDTQYF
abundance: .; j_gene: TRBJ1-2; d_gene: .; v_gene: TRBV27; CDR3nt: TGTGCCAGCAGTTTAAAGGAGGGGCCTAACTATGGCTACACCTTC; CDR3aa: CASSLKEGPNYGYTF
abundance: .; j_gene: TRBJ1-1; d_gene: TRBD1; v_gene: TRBV3-1/TRBV3-2; CDR3nt: TGTGCCAGCAGCCAAGTAGGGACAGGGAAAACTGAAGCTTTCTTT; CDR3aa: CASSQVGTGKTEAFF